The present entry profiles one TCR beta chain with its context. The target antigen is unknown. PCR was performed using 60 Vbeta and 13 Jbeta primers. TCRdb's table, derived via immunoSEQ multiplex PCR, lists solely in-frame clones and lacks some. The repertoire has around 100,000 clones, roughly three fifths of them found once; the top ten carry 4.8%. This record belongs to a study of cytomegalovirus exposure and HLA in healthy donors. Findings of the study overall: Information on immune exposure was restricted to one variable (CMV serostatus). Association with HLA alleles at 0.05 false discovery rate was found for 16,951 TCR beta sequences in a later analysis.

V shed 3 bases, J shed 9 bases, and the junction held 10 bases outside the gene matches. Germline-derived CDR1 and CDR2 are MRHNA and SNTAGT. This CDR3 comprises 15 residues. This rearrangement joins TRBV6-4 to TRBJ2-1, with 8 nucleotides matching TRBD2. Sequenced input: PBMCs. The source of this sequence is a human donor in good health. This chain's CDR3 is CASSELSSGVSEQFF. As DNA, the CDR3 is TGTGCCAGCAGTGAGTTGAGTAGCGGGGTGAGTGAGCAGTTCTTC.